This T cell receptor beta chain was identified in a study of T cell clones after liver transplantation. Whole-study context: A pre-transplant mixed lymphocyte reaction with TCRbeta sequencing defined graft-donor-reactive clones followed in post-transplant blood.

Trimming left V 0 bases short and J 2 bases short, with 13 bases between. CDR3 length equals 17 residues. Germline loops: CDR1 LGHNT, CDR2 FRNRAP. Study-wide results and caveats: In two subjects, few donor cells limited the measurable donor-reactive repertoire.

In regard to this clone: The antigen is not known.

TCRdb keeps only in-frame clones here, not all; method: immunoSEQ multiplex PCR. The sample shows around 100,000 clones, about 86% of them seen only once. Sequencing was performed on CD4+ T cells from blood, taken around 44 months after liver transplant. The chain uses TRBV12-5 and TRBJ2-2; D perhaps matches TRBD2 (5 bases). The sequence derives from a human patient who received a liver transplant. The graft donor may account for some of the T cells. The CDR3 loop is CASGLVFPGLNTGELFF. The CDR3 nucleotides are TGTGCTAGTGGTTTGGTTTTTCCCGGACTTAACACCGGGGAGCTGTTTTTT. The full variable domain, in which reference TRBV12-5 and TRBJ2-2 provide the parts outside the CDR3, is DARVTQTPRHKVTEMGQEVTMRCQPILGHNTVFWYRQTMMQGLELLAYFRNRAPLDDSGMPKDRFSAEMPDATLATLKIQPSEPRDSAVYFCASGLVFPGLNTGELFFGEGSRLTVL.